These T cell receptor beta chains were read from a single sample in a study of T-cell memory formation after mild COVID-19. TCRdb called the 5' RACE reads again in MiXCR, with one record for every CDR3 protein. The profile covers roughly 620,000 distinct CDR3 sequences, with about a sixth appearing a single time and more than 10% taken by the ten largest. Sequences were obtained from PBMCs or a T cell subset sorted from them (not recorded which). These receptors were collected from an adult woman who had mild COVID-19 (a few samples of this study predate the infection). Cell type and time point are not known. The conserved cysteine and the conserved F or W are not part of the CDR3 here. A D gene is named only where the DNA matches it firmly.

v_call | d_call | cdr3_length | cdr3_aa
TRBV5-1 | - | 12 | ASSLDRSGYEQY
TRBV5-1 | - | 13 | ASSFGRAGADTQY
TRBV6-1 | - | 11 | ASSKRGWTEAF
TRBV7-3 | - | 10 | ASRSNTGELF
TRBV7-9 | - | 9 | ASRLVTEAF
TRBV3-1 | - | 12 | ASSQDRDDYGYT
TRBV29-1 | - | 11 | SVDLHGTGELF
TRBV5-1 | - | 13 | ASSFFLEGRSGYT
TRBV24-1 | TRBD2 | 15 | ATSDPVGGMATGELF
TRBV6-1 | - | 11 | ASSESGLTEAF
TRBV7-9 | TRBD1 | 10 | ASSTTGNGYT
TRBV15 | - | 13 | ATSRDPDPYNEQF
TRBV7-7 | - | 14 | ASSLAHRDRQETQY
TRBV19 | TRBD2 | 14 | ASSISSASGSDEQF
TRBV29-1 | - | 11 | SVVGSGSNGYT
TRBV12-3/TRBV12-4 | - | 14 | ASRTQGPSSGNTIY
TRBV9 | - | 12 | ASSVAVDTGELF
TRBV4-2 | - | 9 | ATGPNYEQY
TRBV2 | TRBD2 | 14 | ASSRRASGSRNEQF
TRBV12-3/TRBV12-4 | - | 13 | ASSPSREVSTEAF
TRBV28 | - | 15 | ASLHGTRLPLKETQY
TRBV5-5 | - | 10 | ASGADNEKLF
TRBV27 | - | 11 | ASSRGLTYEQY
TRBV7-9 | TRBD2 | 11 | AGGLAGLNEQF
TRBV30 | - | 9 | AWIAYNEQF
TRBV7-3 | - | 11 | ASSLRGTGELF
TRBV29-1 | - | 10 | SVESEWETQY
TRBV7-9 | - | 12 | ASEGGGNSYEQY
TRBV2 | TRBD1 | 13 | ASSRQGTNTGELF
TRBV7-3 | TRBD2 | 11 | ASRREGSETQY
TRBV9 | - | 12 | ASSVSSDESPLH
TRBV7-2 | - | 11 | ASSLTQGQPQH
TRBV4-1 | - | 14 | ASSQADQTGNYGYT
TRBV7-2 | TRBD2 | 15 | ASSLVGSGGLYNEQF
TRBV29-1 | TRBD2 | 12 | SVEKREGAETQY
TRBV4-1 | TRBD1 | 13 | ASSQGAGGRNEQF
TRBV7-9 | - | 13 | ASSPYAGTRSEAF
TRBV27 | - | 12 | ASSLARTENIQY
TRBV7-3 | TRBD1 | 13 | ASSFQGAGTGELF
TRBV5-1 | TRBD1 | 13 | ASSGSNRGRNEQY
TRBV5-1 | TRBD2 | 12 | ASSATGGGETQY
TRBV3-1 | TRBD1 | 12 | ASSHWDRGYEQY
TRBV4-3 | - | 12 | ASSLSRGVETQY
TRBV11-2 | TRBD2 | 13 | ASGIAGGPGNEQF
TRBV18 | TRBD1 | 13 | ASSPLTGTAEKLF
TRBV20-1 | - | 12 | SARDTPFGNEQF
TRBV19 | TRBD2 | 14 | ASSGAGGGGRNIQY
TRBV20-1 | - | 11 | SASSMEAYEQY
TRBV19 | - | 11 | ASSMRQGNEQY
TRBV12-3/TRBV12-4 | - | 12 | ASKRPGTNQPQH
TRBV20-1 | TRBD2 | 12 | SASGGASTDTQY
TRBV20-1 | TRBD2 | 13 | SARDLAGTYNEQF
TRBV7-9 | TRBD2 | 13 | ASSLPRGDTDTQY